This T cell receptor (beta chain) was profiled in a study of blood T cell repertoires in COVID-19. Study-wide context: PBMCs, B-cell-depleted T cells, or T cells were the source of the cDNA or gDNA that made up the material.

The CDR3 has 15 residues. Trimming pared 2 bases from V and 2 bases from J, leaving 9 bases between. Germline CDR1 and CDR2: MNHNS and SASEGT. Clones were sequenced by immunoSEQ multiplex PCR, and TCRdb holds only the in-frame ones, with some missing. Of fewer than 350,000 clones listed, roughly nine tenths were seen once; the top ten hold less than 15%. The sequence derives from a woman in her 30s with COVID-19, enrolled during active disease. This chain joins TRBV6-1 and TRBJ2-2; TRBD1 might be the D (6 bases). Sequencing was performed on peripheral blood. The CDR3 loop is CASSETGFNTGELFF. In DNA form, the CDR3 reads TGTGCCAGCAGTGAAACAGGGTTTAACACCGGGGAGCTGTTTTTT.